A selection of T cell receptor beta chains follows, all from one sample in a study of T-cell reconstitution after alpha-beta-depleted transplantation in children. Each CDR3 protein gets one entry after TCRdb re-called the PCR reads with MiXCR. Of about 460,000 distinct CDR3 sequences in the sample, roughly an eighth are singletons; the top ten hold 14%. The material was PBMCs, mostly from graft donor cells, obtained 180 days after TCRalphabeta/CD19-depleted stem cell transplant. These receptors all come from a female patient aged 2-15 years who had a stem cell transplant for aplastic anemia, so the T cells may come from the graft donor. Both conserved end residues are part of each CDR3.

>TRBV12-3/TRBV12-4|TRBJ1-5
CASSLGAAVNSNQPQHF
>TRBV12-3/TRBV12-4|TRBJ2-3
CASSDGLAGGGATQYF
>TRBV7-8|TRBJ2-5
CASSLKLRGRGETQYF
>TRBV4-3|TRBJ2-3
CASSQGLAGGVLDTQYF
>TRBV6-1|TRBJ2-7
CASGPPRSSGHIYEQYF
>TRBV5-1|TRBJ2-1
CASSLARGLAGVVNEQFF
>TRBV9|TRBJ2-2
CASSDPPPISANTGELFF
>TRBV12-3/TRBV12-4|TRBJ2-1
CASSQEIAWNGRQFF
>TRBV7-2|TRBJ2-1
CASSLRLVGLKNEQFF
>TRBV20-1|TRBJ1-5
CSAGRASLHVRNQPQHF
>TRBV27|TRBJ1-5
CASSLVAASNQPQHF
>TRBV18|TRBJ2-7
CASSMQGGRSYEQYF
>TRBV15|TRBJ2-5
CATSRRQSQETQYF
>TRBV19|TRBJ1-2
CASSGSIYGYTF
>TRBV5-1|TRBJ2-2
CASSLAGQNTGELFF
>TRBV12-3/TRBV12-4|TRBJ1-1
CASTLGDIATEAFF
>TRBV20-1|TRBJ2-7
CSAKPGQRYEQYF
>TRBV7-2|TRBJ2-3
CASSLAGVLDTQYF
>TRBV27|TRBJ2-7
CASTNRGTGIYEQYF
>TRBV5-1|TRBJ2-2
CASSPNTPNTGELFF
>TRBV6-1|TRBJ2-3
CASSALESTDTQYF
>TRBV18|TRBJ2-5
CASSPYTSGRGETQYF
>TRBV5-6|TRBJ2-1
CASSLVGFLAGDYNEQFF
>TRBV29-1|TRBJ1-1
CSVEEGARRITEAFF
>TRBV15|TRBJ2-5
CATSIGETQYF
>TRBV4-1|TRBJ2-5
CASSQGRGGGEETQYF
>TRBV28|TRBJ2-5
CASRKGRTQETQYF
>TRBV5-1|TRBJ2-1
CASSGRGLNEQFF
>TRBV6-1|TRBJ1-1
CASTSAGGLAEAFF
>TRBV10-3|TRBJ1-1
CAISESAGVNTEAFF
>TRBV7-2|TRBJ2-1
CASSPRFQPDDNEQFF
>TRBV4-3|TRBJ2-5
CASSQDGVLRRETQYF
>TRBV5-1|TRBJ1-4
CASSLRGQGFEKLFF
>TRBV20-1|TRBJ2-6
CSARVWLPSGANVLTF
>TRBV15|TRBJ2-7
CATSRGTGIYEQYF
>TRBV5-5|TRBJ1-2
CASSTDIYGYTF
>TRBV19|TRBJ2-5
CASSTPGQGSETQYF
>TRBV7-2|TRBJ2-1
CASSLEASAGFGQFF
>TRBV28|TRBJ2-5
CASSLRGREETQYF
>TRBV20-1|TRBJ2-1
CSAPGGLASNEQFF
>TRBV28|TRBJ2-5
CASSLERNRDALSETQYF
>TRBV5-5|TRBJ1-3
CASSYQGTSTGNTIYF
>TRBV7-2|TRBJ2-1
CASSLREDYNEQFF
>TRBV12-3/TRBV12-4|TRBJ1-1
CASKIRGPNTEAFF
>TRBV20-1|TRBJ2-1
CSASRGGRSAYNEQFF
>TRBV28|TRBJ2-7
CASSPVGTSGSYEQYF
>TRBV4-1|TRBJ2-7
CASSPRDSSSYEQYF